Listed here are 20 T cell receptor beta chains from one sample, sequenced in a study of shared clonotypes between healthy human individuals. Terminally differentiated effector memory CD45RA+ cells were excluded by CCR7 positive selection of CD45RO-negative cells. Only in-frame clones appear in the TCRdb table, and some are missing; sequencing was by immunoSEQ multiplex PCR. The sample lists about 580,000 clones, about 98% occurring once. What was sequenced was naive CD8+ T cells sorted from blood. These receptors all come from a man between 25 and 39 years old in good health.

J is TRBJ2-1 and V is TRBV5-1, with 10 bases aligning to TRBD1. There are 16 residues in the CDR3. With 3 bases clipped from V and 4 bases from J, the junction kept 7 bases outside the gene matches. Germline loops: CDR1 SGHRS, CDR2 YFSETQ. The CDR3, as DNA: TGCGCCAGCAGCTCCGGACAGGGGGTGCCTTACAATGAGCAGTTCTTC. Its protein is CASSSGQGVPYNEQFF.

The V gene is TRBV6-6, the J gene TRBJ1-2; D might be TRBD1 (5 bases). The V gene's germline CDR1 is MNHNY and CDR2 SVGAGI (reference sequence). The CDR3 consists of 14 residues. Trimming took off 5 bases at V and 9 bases at J, with 19 bases between the two ends. The CDR3 DNA reads TGTGCCAGCAGTACCCCCCAAAAGGAGGGGCGCTACACCTTC. Translation gives CASSTPQKEGRYTF.

In DNA form, the CDR3 reads TGTGCCAGCAGCTTAGTTGACGCGTTGGCGAACACCGGGGAGCTGTTTTTT. Translation gives CASSLVDALANTGELFF. This chain uses TRBV7-6 with TRBJ2-2, with no clear D. The CDR3 extends over 17 amino acids. Germline loops: CDR1 SGHVS, CDR2 FNYEAQ. Deletions cut 1 base from V and 0 bases from J, with 12 bases between.

V usage is TRBV28 and J usage is TRBJ2-2, with unresolved D. This CDR3 has 13 residues. Germline V gene lookup returns CDR1 MDHEN and CDR2 SYDVKM. V was pared by 8 bases and J by 0 bases, with 7 bases between. The chain's CDR3 is CASLQPNTGELFF. The DNA for the CDR3 is TGTGCCAGCTTACAGCCGAACACCGGGGAGCTGTTTTTT.

This chain's CDR3 is CASSWGQGIYEQYF. The CDR3 bases are TGTGCCAGCAGCTGGGGACAGGGAATATACGAGCAGTACTTC. The chain combines TRBV7-9 with TRBJ2-7; 9 bases are shared with TRBD1. The CDR3 sequence is 14 residues long. V shed 4 bases, J shed 4 bases, and the junction held 5 bases outside the gene matches. Germline values: CDR1 SEHNR, CDR2 FQNEAQ (reference sequence).

The chain employs TRBV19 and TRBJ2-7; D is undetermined. Germline V CDR1 and CDR2: LNHDA, SQIVND (reference sequence). V was pared by 5 bases and J by 1 base, with 9 bases between. CDR3 length: 13 amino acids. CDR3 in amino acids: CASSYRISYEQYF. In DNA, the CDR3 is TGTGCCAGTAGTTATCGCATATCCTACGAGCAGTACTTC.

The V call is TRBV6-1, the J call TRBJ1-5; no clear D gene. CDR1 is MNHNS and CDR2 is SASEGT in the germline V gene. Trimming cost V 3 bases and J 8 bases, with 5 bases left between them. This CDR3 comprises 11 residues. CDR3 sequence (DNA): TGTGCCAGCAGTGATGTGGAGCCCCAGCATTTT. Protein: CASSDVEPQHF.

The V call is TRBV28, the J call TRBJ2-7; D unclear. V lost 11 bases, J lost 2 bases, and 13 bases lay in between. Germline CDR1 is MDHEN and CDR2 is SYDVKM. This CDR3 is built from 12 residues. The CDR3 DNA reads TGTGCCTCCTTGGATCCCACCTACGAGCAGTACTTC. It is translated as CASLDPTYEQYF.

This chain connects TRBV5-1 to TRBJ2-1; 8 positions agree with TRBD2. This CDR3 is 14 amino acids long. Germline CDR1 reads SGHRS; CDR2 reads YFSETQ. V was clipped by 4 bases and J by 4 bases; unmatched bases: 4. The CDR3 region has the DNA TGCGCCAGCAGCCCGGGGGGGATGTACAATGAGCAGTTCTTC. It encodes CASSPGGMYNEQFF.

Turning to this clone: Other nucleotide sequences from this sample produce the same CDR3. The chain couples TRBV2 to TRBJ2-7; D not certain. Germline loops: CDR1 SNHLY, CDR2 FYNNEI. CDR3 length: 12 amino acids. V lost 9 bases to trimming and J lost 1 base, with 10 bases between them. CDR3: CASVDGSYEQYF. The CDR3 DNA sequence: TGTGCCAGTGTTGACGGATCCTACGAGCAGTACTTC.

CDR3 loop: CASSFGSWTGVNQPQHF. The CDR3 DNA reads TGTGCCAGCAGCTTTGGGAGTTGGACAGGGGTCAATCAGCCCCAGCATTTT. This sequence joins TRBV5-5 and TRBJ1-5; 9 bases are a match to TRBD1. Per the germline V gene, CDR1 is SGHKS and CDR2 is YYEKEE (reference sequence). The CDR3 consists of 17 residues. The junction had 9 bases not matched to a gene; V was cut back by 2 bases and J by 3 bases. The full variable domain, rest sourced from reference TRBV5-5 and TRBJ1-5, is DAGVTQSPTHLIKTRGQQVTLRCSPISGHKSVSWYQQVLGQGPQFIFQYYEKEERGRGNFPDRFSARQFPNYSSELNVNALLLGDSALYLCASSFGSWTGVNQPQHFGDGTRLSIL.

On this clone: The same CDR3 arises from other DNA sequences in this sample as well. This chain links TRBV6-5 with TRBJ1-4, with D perhaps TRBD1 (5 bases). The CDR3 is 15 residues long. The germline V gene encodes CDR1 MNHEY and CDR2 SVGAGI. The ends were cut back, 0 bases at V and 5 bases at J, with 10 bases in the middle. CDR3 region: CASSYSTGENEKLFF. The CDR3 nucleotides are TGTGCCAGCAGTTACTCTACAGGCGAGAATGAAAAACTGTTTTTT.

This chain connects TRBV30 to TRBJ2-7; TRBD2 might be the D (5 bases). Germline V lookup: CDR1 GTSNPN, CDR2 SVGIG (reference sequence). The CDR3 consists of 15 residues. Trimming removed 2 bases at V and 5 bases at J, with 19 bases between. The CDR3 DNA is TGTGCCTGGAGTAAAATAACCCGGGATCACCACGAGCAGTACTTC. It is translated as CAWSKITRDHHEQYF.

This sequence joins TRBV7-9 and TRBJ2-7; D not certain. CDR1 is SEHNR and CDR2 is FQNEAQ in the germline V gene (reference sequence). V lost 5 bases, J lost 5 bases, and 16 bases lay in between. The CDR3 totals 14 residues. This CDR3 is CASSTSPGLHEQYF. The CDR3 DNA reads TGTGCCAGCAGCACCTCCCCAGGTCTCCACGAGCAGTACTTC.

The rearrangement links TRBV15 to TRBJ2-7; TRBD2 aligns across 8 bases. This CDR3 region has 17 residues. With 0 bases clipped from V and 3 bases from J, the junction kept 10 bases outside the gene matches. Germline V gene data show CDR1 as LNHNV and CDR2 as YYDKDF (reference sequence). CDR3 bases: TGTGCCACCAGCAGAGATCGGTCGGCGGGAGGTGTCTACGAGCAGTACTTC. Translated, it gives CATSRDRSAGGVYEQYF.

The V and J genes are TRBV4-1 and TRBJ2-2; the D is unclear. The CDR3 loop spans 14 amino acids. Germline V CDR1 and CDR2: MGHRA, YSYEKL. Trimming removed 4 bases at V and 5 bases at J, with 11 bases between. CDR3 in DNA: TGCGCCAGCAGCCGTGACTTTTCGACCGGGGAGCTGTTTTTT. Translation: CASSRDFSTGELFF.

The rearrangement uses TRBV11-2 and TRBJ1-1, with D possibly matching TRBD1 (5 bases). The length of the CDR3 is 15 residues. CDR1 SGHAT and CDR2 FQNNGV come from the germline V gene. V was pared by 1 base and J by 0 bases, with 9 bases between. CDR3 protein: CASSLAGKLNTEAFF. CDR3 in DNA: TGTGCCAGCAGCTTAGCAGGGAAACTGAACACTGAAGCTTTCTTT. Based on the CDR3 plus reference TRBV11-2 and TRBJ1-1, the full variable domain is EAGVAQSPRYKIIEKRQSVAFWCNPISGHATLYWYQQILGQGPKLLIQFQNNGVVDDSQLPKDRFSAERLKGVDSTLKIQPAKLEDSAVYLCASSLAGKLNTEAFFGQGTRLTVV.

CDR3 sequence: CSVEEPSGRRTDTQYF. CDR3 in DNA: TGCAGCGTTGAAGAGCCTAGCGGGAGGAGAACAGATACGCAGTATTTT. The V gene is TRBV29-1, the J gene TRBJ2-3, with 11 nucleotides matching TRBD2. The CDR3 runs to 16 residues. CDR1 is SQVTM and CDR2 is ANQGSEA in the germline V gene. With 0 bases clipped from V and 3 bases from J, the junction kept 5 bases outside the gene matches.

As DNA, the CDR3 is TGTGCCAGCAGCTTCGGAGGGGGCTACGAGCAGTACTTC. Protein sequence: CASSFGGGYEQYF. The J gene is TRBJ2-7, the V gene TRBV7-2, with D possibly being TRBD1 or TRBD2 (6 bases each). The CDR3 length is 13 residues. V lost 3 bases and J 3 bases, leaving 9 bases between the germline ends. Germline V gene lookup returns CDR1 SGHTA and CDR2 FQGNSA.

The chain employs TRBV9 and TRBJ1-2; D is ambiguous. Germline CDR1 is SGDLS and CDR2 is YYNGEE. This CDR3 has 13 residues. Trimming left V 5 bases short and J 1 base short, with 9 bases between. The CDR3 nucleotides are TGTGCCAGCAGATCTGCTGATAACTATGGCTACACCTTC. This encodes CASRSADNYGYTF.